The rows below give T cell receptor beta chains drawn from one sample of a study of control samples from healthy donors and cancer patients. Measured with immunoSEQ multiplex PCR; TCRdb has only the in-frame clones, and not every one. The sample lists some 130,000 clones; 80% to 95% were seen once. The sample taken for sequencing was blood. The receptors derive from a man in his late teens or twenties in good health. Each CDR3 is given with its conserved first and last residue. Fields, in order: D gene, J gene, V gene, clone size, CDR3 DNA, CDR3 protein. A D gene is named only where the DNA matches it firmly. The size entry is marked missing in some rows and otherwise reads once, few, many or a size class.

d_call: NA
j_call: TRBJ1-1
v_call: TRBV4-2
clone_size: NA
cdr3_nt: TGTGCCAGCAGCCTCCGGACAGAAAGCGGCACTGAAGCTTTCTTT
cdr3_aa: CASSLRTESGTEAFF

d_call: NA
j_call: TRBJ1-4
v_call: TRBV5-1
clone_size: NA
cdr3_nt: TGCGCCAGTAGCTTGGCAGGGGTCGATACTAATGAAAAACTGTTTTTT
cdr3_aa: CASSLAGVDTNEKLFF

d_call: NA
j_call: TRBJ2-5
v_call: TRBV6-2/TRBV6-3
clone_size: NA
cdr3_nt: TGTGCCAGCAGCCCCACAGAAGAGACCCAGTACTTC
cdr3_aa: CASSPTEETQYF

d_call: TRBD2
j_call: TRBJ2-1
v_call: TRBV5-1
clone_size: NA
cdr3_nt: TGCGCCAGCAGCAGATTAGCGGGGGCCGACCCTGGTGAGCAGTTCTTC
cdr3_aa: CASSRLAGADPGEQFF

d_call: NA
j_call: TRBJ1-4
v_call: TRBV19
clone_size: NA
cdr3_nt: TGTGCCAGTGGGGACCCTGGAACTAATGAAAAACTGTTTTTT
cdr3_aa: CASGDPGTNEKLFF

d_call: NA
j_call: TRBJ1-4
v_call: TRBV7-5
clone_size: once
cdr3_nt: TGTGTCAGAAGCTTTCTAGACGACAGGGAAGTGGGGGCAACTAATGAAAAACTGTTTTTT
cdr3_aa: CVRSFLDDREVGATNEKLFF

d_call: NA
j_call: TRBJ2-7
v_call: TRBV6-6
clone_size: NA
cdr3_nt: TGTGCCAGCAGTTACTCGTTCGGCGGGGTAACCTACGAGCAGTACTTC
cdr3_aa: CASSYSFGGVTYEQYF

d_call: NA
j_call: TRBJ1-6
v_call: TRBV25-1
clone_size: NA
cdr3_nt: TGTGCCAGCAGTGAAGGACAGAGGATCTATAATTCACCCCTCCACTTT
cdr3_aa: CASSEGQRIYNSPLHF

d_call: NA
j_call: TRBJ2-7
v_call: TRBV3-1/TRBV3-2
clone_size: NA
cdr3_nt: TGTGCCAGCAGCCAAAGGCTGACAGAATTCGACGAGCAGTACTTC
cdr3_aa: CASSQRLTEFDEQYF

d_call: TRBD1
j_call: TRBJ1-4
v_call: TRBV7-9
clone_size: once
cdr3_nt: TGTGCCAGCAGCGCCCAGAGACAGGGCGATGAAAAACTGTTTTTT
cdr3_aa: CASSAQRQGDEKLFF

d_call: NA
j_call: TRBJ1-1
v_call: TRBV12-3/TRBV12-4
clone_size: NA
cdr3_nt: TGTGCCAGCACTGTAGGGGGACTCGATGAAGCTTTCTTT
cdr3_aa: CASTVGGLDEAFF

d_call: NA
j_call: TRBJ1-1
v_call: TRBV12-5
clone_size: NA
cdr3_nt: TGTGCTAGTGGTTTGAGCTGGGGCACTGAAGCTTTCTTT
cdr3_aa: CASGLSWGTEAFF

d_call: NA
j_call: TRBJ2-2
v_call: TRBV18
clone_size: NA
cdr3_nt: TGTGCCAGCTCACCAGGGGACACCGGGGAGCTGTTTTTT
cdr3_aa: CASSPGDTGELFF

d_call: NA
j_call: TRBJ1-1
v_call: TRBV19
clone_size: NA
cdr3_nt: TGTGCCAGTAAGTTCGGGTTGGACACTGAAGCTTTCTTT
cdr3_aa: CASKFGLDTEAFF

d_call: TRBD2
j_call: TRBJ2-3
v_call: TRBV5-4
clone_size: NA
cdr3_nt: TGTGCCAGCAGCCGCCCGGCTAGCGGTCATACGCAGTATTTT
cdr3_aa: CASSRPASGHTQYF

d_call: NA
j_call: TRBJ2-5
v_call: TRBV12-5
clone_size: NA
cdr3_nt: TGTGCTAGTGGTTTGGGTGCGGGGACACCAGAAGAGACCCAGTACTTC
cdr3_aa: CASGLGAGTPEETQYF

d_call: NA
j_call: TRBJ2-3
v_call: TRBV10-1
clone_size: NA
cdr3_nt: TGCGCCAGCAGTGACAGGGGAGGGACAGATACGCAGTATTTT
cdr3_aa: CASSDRGGTDTQYF

d_call: TRBD2
j_call: TRBJ2-1
v_call: TRBV18
clone_size: NA
cdr3_nt: TGTGCCAGCTCGCCGACTAGCCTTGAGCAGTTCTTC
cdr3_aa: CASSPTSLEQFF

d_call: NA
j_call: TRBJ2-3
v_call: TRBV6-1
clone_size: NA
cdr3_nt: TGTGCCAGCAGTGAAGAGGTGACGCCCCTCGAGCAGTATTTT
cdr3_aa: CASSEEVTPLEQYF

d_call: NA
j_call: TRBJ2-7
v_call: TRBV11-3
clone_size: NA
cdr3_nt: TGTGCCAGCAGCGCCCGGGCGGCGCACGAGCAGTACTTC
cdr3_aa: CASSARAAHEQYF

d_call: TRBD1
j_call: TRBJ2-2
v_call: TRBV5-4
clone_size: NA
cdr3_nt: TGTGCCAGCAGCGGACAGGCTCGAACGCCGAACACCGGGGAGCTGTTTTTT
cdr3_aa: CASSGQARTPNTGELFF

d_call: NA
j_call: TRBJ2-7
v_call: TRBV6-5
clone_size: few
cdr3_nt: TGTGCCAGCAGTTTTACCCGGGGCTACGAGCAGTACTTC
cdr3_aa: CASSFTRGYEQYF

d_call: NA
j_call: TRBJ2-5
v_call: TRBV10-3
clone_size: NA
cdr3_nt: TGTGCCTCTGGGGCGGGCCTTCAAGAGACCCAGTACTTC
cdr3_aa: CASGAGLQETQYF

d_call: TRBD2
j_call: TRBJ2-5
v_call: TRBV2
clone_size: NA
cdr3_nt: TGTGCCAGCAGTGGTGGACTAGCAGAGACCCAGTACTTC
cdr3_aa: CASSGGLAETQYF

d_call: NA
j_call: TRBJ1-2
v_call: TRBV12-3/TRBV12-4
clone_size: NA
cdr3_nt: TGTGCCAGCAGTTTTGGACACCGCTATGGCTACACCTTC
cdr3_aa: CASSFGHRYGYTF

d_call: NA
j_call: TRBJ2-3
v_call: TRBV5-4
clone_size: NA
cdr3_nt: TGTGCCAGCAGCCCGGACAGTTTTAGCACAGATACGCAGTATTTT
cdr3_aa: CASSPDSFSTDTQYF

d_call: NA
j_call: TRBJ2-2
v_call: TRBV11-2
clone_size: NA
cdr3_nt: TGTGCCAGCAGCTCCTCCGGGCCTTTCACCGGGGAGCTGTTTTTT
cdr3_aa: CASSSSGPFTGELFF

d_call: NA
j_call: TRBJ1-6
v_call: TRBV9
clone_size: NA
cdr3_nt: TGTGCCAGCAGCGTGGGGGAAGATTCACCCCTCCACTTT
cdr3_aa: CASSVGEDSPLHF

d_call: TRBD1
j_call: TRBJ1-3
v_call: TRBV14
clone_size: NA
cdr3_nt: TGTGCCAGCAGCCAAGAAGAAGGCGGGGACAGGGAGGACACCATATATTTT
cdr3_aa: CASSQEEGGDREDTIYF